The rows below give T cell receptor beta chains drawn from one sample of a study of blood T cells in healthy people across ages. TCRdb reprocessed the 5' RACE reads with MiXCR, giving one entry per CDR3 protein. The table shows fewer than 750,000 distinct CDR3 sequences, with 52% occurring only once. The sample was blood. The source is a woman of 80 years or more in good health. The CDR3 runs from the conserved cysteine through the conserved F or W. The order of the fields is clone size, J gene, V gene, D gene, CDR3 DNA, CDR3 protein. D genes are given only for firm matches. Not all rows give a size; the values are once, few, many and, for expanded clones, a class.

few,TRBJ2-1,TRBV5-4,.,TGTGCCAGCAGGCCCGCAGGATACTCCTACAATGAGCAGTTCTTC,CASRPAGYSYNEQFF
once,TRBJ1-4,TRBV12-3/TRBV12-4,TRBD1,TGTGCCAGCAGTTTTCTGACGGACAGGGACCGTGAAAAACTGTTTTTT,CASSFLTDRDREKLFF
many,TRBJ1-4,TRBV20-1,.,TGCAGTGCCGGGGGAGCCCGCTTGGAAAAACTGTTTTTT,CSAGGARLEKLFF
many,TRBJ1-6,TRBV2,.,TGTGCCAGCAAGACAGACCCGAAGTCACCCCTCCACTTT,CASKTDPKSPLHF
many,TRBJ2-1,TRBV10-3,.,TGTGCCATCAGTCCGGGTCTAGCGACCTACAATGAGCAGTTCTTC,CAISPGLATYNEQFF
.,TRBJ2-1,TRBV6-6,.,TGTGCCAGCAGTTTTGGTAGCGCATCCTACAAGGAGCAGTTCTTC,CASSFGSASYKEQFF
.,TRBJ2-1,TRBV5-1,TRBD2,TGCGCCAGCAGCCGGGGGGTCGCCGACAATGAGCAGTTCTTC,CASSRGVADNEQFF
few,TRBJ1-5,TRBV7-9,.,TGTGCCAGCAGCTTTTCAGGGGACCAGCCCCAGCATTTT,CASSFSGDQPQHF
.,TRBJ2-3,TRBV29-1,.,TGCAGCGTTAAGGGGGAAGTCATTCATACGCAGTATTTT,CSVKGEVIHTQYF
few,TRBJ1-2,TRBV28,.,TGTGCCAGCAGGCCCCGCACTTGGGGCTACACCTTC,CASRPRTWGYTF
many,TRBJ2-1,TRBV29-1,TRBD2,TGCAGCGTGGCGGGACTAGCGGGAGGGCCTATCTACAATGAGCAGTTCTTC,CSVAGLAGGPIYNEQFF
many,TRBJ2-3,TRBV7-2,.,TGTGCCAGCAGCTTAGACTATCCCTCTGATACGCAGTATTTT,CASSLDYPSDTQYF
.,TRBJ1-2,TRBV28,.,TGTGCCAGCAGTTTCGCCGGGGGCTATGGCTACACCTTC,CASSFAGGYGYTF
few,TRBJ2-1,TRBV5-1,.,TGCGCCAGCAGCCTGGGGGACTTCCGCTCCTACAATGAGCAGTTCTTC,CASSLGDFRSYNEQFF
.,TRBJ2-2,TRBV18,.,TGTGCCAGCTCACTCCCCGCGGATGGGGCCGAGAACACCGGGGAGCTGTTTTTT,CASSLPADGAENTGELFF
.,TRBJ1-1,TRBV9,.,TGTGCCAGCAGCGTAGTAGGGACACAGGGCACTGAAGCTTTCTTT,CASSVVGTQGTEAFF
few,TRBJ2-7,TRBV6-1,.,TGTGCCAGCAGTGAAGCCTGGGGCAGGGACTACGAGCAGTACTTC,CASSEAWGRDYEQYF
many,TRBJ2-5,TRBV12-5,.,TGTGCTAGTGGTTTGCCTCCACGGTCCTTGGGGGAGACCCAGTACTTC,CASGLPPRSLGETQYF
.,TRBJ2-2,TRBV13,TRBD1,TGTGCCAGCAGCCGGGACAGGTTCACCGGGGAGCTGTTTTTT,CASSRDRFTGELFF
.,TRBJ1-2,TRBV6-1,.,TGTGCCAGCAGTGAAAGGAGTACGGGCGGCTACACCTTC,CASSERSTGGYTF
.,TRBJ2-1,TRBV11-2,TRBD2,TGTGCCAGCAGCTTAATCGGACTAGGGGACAATGAGCAGTTCTTC,CASSLIGLGDNEQFF
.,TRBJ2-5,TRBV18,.,TGTGCCAGCCCACCCCAAGAGACCCAGTACTTC,CASPPQETQYF
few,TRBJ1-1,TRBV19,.,TGTGCCAGTAGTACCCCGCGCTTGGCCGAGGAAGCTTTCTTT,CASSTPRLAEEAFF
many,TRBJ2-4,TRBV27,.,TGTGCCAGCAGCCACCGGGAAGCGAGATCCAAAAACATTCAGTACTTC,CASSHREARSKNIQYF
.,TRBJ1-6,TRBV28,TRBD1,TGTGCCAGCTCTCGGGACAGGGGATCTTCGGGAAATTCACCCCTCCACTTT,CASSRDRGSSGNSPLHF
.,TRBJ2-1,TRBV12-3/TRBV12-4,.,TGTGCCAGCAGCCGATTACTCACGAGCTCCTACAATGAGCAGTTCTTC,CASSRLLTSSYNEQFF
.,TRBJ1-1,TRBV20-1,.,TGCAGTGCTATAGGGGGTTGGACTGAAGCTTTCTTT,CSAIGGWTEAFF
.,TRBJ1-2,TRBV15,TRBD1,TGTGCCACCAGCAGCGGGGACAGGGTGGGCTACACCTTC,CATSSGDRVGYTF